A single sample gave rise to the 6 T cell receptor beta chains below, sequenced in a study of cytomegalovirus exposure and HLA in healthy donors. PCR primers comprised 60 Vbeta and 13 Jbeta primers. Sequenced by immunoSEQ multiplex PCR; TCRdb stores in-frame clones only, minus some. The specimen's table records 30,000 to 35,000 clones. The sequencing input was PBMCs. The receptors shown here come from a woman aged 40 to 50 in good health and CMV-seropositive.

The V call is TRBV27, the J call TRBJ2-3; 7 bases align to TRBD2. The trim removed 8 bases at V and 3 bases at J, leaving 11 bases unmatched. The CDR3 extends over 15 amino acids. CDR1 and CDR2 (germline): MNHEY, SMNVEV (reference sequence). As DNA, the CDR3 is TGTGCCAGCCGAAAAGCGGGATCGGGGACAGATACGCAGTATTTT. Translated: CASRKAGSGTDTQYF.

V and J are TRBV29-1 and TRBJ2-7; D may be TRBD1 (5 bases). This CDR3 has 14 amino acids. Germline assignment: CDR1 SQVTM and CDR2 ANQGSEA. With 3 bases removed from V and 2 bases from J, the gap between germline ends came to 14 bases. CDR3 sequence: CSVELQGIPYEQYF. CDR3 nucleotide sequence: TGCAGCGTTGAGCTCCAGGGAATCCCCTACGAGCAGTACTTC.

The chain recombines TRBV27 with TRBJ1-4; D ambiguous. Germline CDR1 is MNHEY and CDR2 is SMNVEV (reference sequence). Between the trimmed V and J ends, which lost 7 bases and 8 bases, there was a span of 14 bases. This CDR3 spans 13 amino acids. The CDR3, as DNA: TGTGCCAGCATCCCCAGGAGGAGAGAAAAACTGTTTTTT. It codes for CASIPRRREKLFF.

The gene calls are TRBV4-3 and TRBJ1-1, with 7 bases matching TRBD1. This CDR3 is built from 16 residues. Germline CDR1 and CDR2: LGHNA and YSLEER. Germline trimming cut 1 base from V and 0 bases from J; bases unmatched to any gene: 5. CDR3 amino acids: CASSQATGAMNTEAFF. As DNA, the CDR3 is TGCGCCAGCAGCCAAGCTACAGGGGCCATGAACACTGAAGCTTTCTTT.

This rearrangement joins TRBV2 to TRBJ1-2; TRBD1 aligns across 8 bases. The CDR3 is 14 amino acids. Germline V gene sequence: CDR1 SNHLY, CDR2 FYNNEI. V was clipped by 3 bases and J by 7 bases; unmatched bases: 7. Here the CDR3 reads CASSDGQGAGGYTF. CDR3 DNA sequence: TGTGCCAGCAGTGACGGGCAGGGGGCTGGTGGCTACACCTTC.

The chain's CDR3 is CASRDRVVPYEQYF. CDR3 bases: TGTGCCAGCAGGGACAGGGTCGTCCCCTACGAGCAGTACTTC. This sequence joins TRBV2 and TRBJ2-7, with 8 bases fitting TRBD1. The CDR3 consists of 14 residues. The V gene's germline CDR1 is SNHLY and CDR2 FYNNEI. Unmatched junction bases numbered 6, after V lost 6 bases and J lost 2 bases.